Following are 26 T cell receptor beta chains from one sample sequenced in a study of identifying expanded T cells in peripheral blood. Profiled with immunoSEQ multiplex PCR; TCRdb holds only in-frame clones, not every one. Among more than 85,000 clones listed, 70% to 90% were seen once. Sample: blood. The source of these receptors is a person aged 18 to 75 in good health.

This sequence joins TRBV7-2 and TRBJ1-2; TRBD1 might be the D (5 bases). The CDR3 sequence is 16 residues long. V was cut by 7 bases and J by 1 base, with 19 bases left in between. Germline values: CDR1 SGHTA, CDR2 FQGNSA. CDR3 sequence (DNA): TGTGCCAGCACCCCCGCATCACCGGGGGGTAACTATGGCTACACCTTC. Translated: CASTPASPGGNYGYTF.

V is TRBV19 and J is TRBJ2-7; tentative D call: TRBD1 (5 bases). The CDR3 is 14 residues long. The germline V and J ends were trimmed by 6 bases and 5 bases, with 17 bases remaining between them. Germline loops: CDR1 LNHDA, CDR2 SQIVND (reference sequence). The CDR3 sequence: CASSTLDIRNEQYF. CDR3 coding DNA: TGTGCCAGTAGCACCCTGGACATCCGCAACGAGCAGTACTTC.

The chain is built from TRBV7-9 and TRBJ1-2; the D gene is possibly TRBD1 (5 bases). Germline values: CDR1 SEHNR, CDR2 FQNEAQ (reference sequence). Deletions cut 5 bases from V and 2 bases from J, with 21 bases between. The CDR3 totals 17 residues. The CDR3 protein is CASSRFGRAVSNYGYTF. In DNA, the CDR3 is TGTGCCAGCAGCCGATTCGGCAGGGCCGTTTCAAACTATGGCTACACCTTC.

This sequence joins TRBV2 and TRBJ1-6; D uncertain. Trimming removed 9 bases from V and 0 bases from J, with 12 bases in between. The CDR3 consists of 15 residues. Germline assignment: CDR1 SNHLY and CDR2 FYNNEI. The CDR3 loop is CARTEESSYNSPLHF. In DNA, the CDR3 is TGTGCCAGAACAGAAGAGAGCTCCTATAATTCACCCCTCCACTTT.

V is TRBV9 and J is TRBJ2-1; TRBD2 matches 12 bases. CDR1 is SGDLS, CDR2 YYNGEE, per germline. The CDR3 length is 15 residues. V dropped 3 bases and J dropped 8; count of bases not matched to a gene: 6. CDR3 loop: CASSATSGGWHEQFF. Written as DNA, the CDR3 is TGTGCCAGCAGCGCGACTAGCGGGGGATGGCATGAGCAGTTCTTC.

CDR3 in DNA: TGCAGCGTTGAAGGTCTTTCGGGCCGGGACAGGGTAAATGAGCAGTTCTTC. This translates into CSVEGLSGRDRVNEQFF. V gene TRBV29-1 combines with J gene TRBJ2-1; TRBD1 aligns across 9 bases. V gave up 1 base and J gave up 7 bases; unmatched junction bases: 14. Germline V gene data show CDR1 as SQVTM and CDR2 as ANQGSEA. CDR3 size: 17 residues.

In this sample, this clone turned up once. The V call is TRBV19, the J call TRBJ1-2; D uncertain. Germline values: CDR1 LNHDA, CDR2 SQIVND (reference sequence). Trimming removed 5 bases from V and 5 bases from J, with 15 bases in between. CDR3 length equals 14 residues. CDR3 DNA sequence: TGTGCCAGTAGTCTGCCCGGATCTAGTTATGGCTACACCTTC. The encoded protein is CASSLPGSSYGYTF. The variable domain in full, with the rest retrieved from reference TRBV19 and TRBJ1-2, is DGGITQSPKYLFRKEGQNVTLSCEQNLNHDAMYWYRQDPGQGLRLIYYSQIVNDFQKGDIAEGYSVSREKKESFPLTVTSAQKNPTAFYLCASSLPGSSYGYTFGSGTRLTVV.

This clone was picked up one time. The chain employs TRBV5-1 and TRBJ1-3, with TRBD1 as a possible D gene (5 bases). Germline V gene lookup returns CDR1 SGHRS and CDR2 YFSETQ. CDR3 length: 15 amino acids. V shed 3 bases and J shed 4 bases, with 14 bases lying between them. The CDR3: CASSSDSTAGNTIYF. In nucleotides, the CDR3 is TGCGCCAGCAGCTCCGACAGCACTGCAGGAAACACCATATATTTT.

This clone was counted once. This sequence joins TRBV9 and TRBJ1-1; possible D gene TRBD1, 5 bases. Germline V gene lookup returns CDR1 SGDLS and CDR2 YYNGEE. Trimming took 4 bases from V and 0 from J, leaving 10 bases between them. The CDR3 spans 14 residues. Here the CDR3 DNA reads TGTGCCAGCAGCTCAGGGTTATTGAACACTGAAGCTTTCTTT. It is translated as CASSSGLLNTEAFF.

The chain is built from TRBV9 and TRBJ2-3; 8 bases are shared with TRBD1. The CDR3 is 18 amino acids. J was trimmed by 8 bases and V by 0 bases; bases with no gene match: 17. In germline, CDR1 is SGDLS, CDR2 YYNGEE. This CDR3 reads CASSVDRGGQGGRGTQYF. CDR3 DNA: TGTGCCAGCAGCGTAGATCGGGGCGGACAGGGTGGCAGAGGTACGCAGTATTTT.

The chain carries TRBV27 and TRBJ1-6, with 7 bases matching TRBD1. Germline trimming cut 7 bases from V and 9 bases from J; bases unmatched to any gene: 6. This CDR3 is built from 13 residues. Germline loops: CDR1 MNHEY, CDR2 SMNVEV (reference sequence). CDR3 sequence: CASMAQGGSPLHF. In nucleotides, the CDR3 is TGTGCCAGCATGGCGCAGGGGGGTTCACCCCTCCACTTT.

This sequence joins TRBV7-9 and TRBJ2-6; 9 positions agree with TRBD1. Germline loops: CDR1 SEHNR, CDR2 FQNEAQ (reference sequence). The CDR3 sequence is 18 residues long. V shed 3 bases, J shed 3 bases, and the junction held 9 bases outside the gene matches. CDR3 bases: TGTGCCAGCAGCTTGGTCACAGGGGGCTTCGGTGGGGCCAACGTCCTGACTTTC. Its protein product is CASSLVTGGFGGANVLTF. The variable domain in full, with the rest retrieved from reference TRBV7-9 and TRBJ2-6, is DTGVSQNPRHKITKRGQNVTFRCDPISEHNRLYWYRQTLGQGPEFLTYFQNEAQLEKSRLLSDRFSAERPKGSFSTLEIQRTEQGDSAMYLCASSLVTGGFGGANVLTFGAGSRLTVL.

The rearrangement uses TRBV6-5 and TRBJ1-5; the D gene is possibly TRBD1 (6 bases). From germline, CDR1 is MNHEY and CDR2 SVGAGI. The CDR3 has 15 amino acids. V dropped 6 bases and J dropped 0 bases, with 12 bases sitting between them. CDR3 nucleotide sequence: TGTGCCAGCAGAGGGGGGGGACCTAGCAATCAGCCCCAGCATTTT. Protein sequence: CASRGGGPSNQPQHF.

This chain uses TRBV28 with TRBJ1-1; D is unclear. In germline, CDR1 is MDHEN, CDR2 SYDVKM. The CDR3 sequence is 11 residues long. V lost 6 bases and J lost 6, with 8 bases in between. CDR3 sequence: CASSQIPEAFF. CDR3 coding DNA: TGTGCCAGCAGCCAAATACCTGAAGCTTTCTTT.

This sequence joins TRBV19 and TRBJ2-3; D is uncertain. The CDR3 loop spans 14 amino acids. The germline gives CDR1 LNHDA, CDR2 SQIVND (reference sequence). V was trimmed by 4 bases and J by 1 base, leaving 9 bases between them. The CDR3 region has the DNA TGTGCCAGTAGTAATAGGGCCCGCACAGATACGCAGTATTTT. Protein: CASSNRARTDTQYF.

This chain's CDR3 is CASSYSPGQYNSPLHF. Here the CDR3 DNA reads TGTGCCAGCAGTTACAGTCCGGGACAGTATAATTCACCCCTCCACTTT. The chain joins TRBV6-5 to TRBJ1-6, with 7 bases fitting TRBD1. CDR1 is MNHEY, CDR2 SVGAGI, per germline. After removal of 2 bases from V and 4 bases from J, the junction contained 5 bases not matched to a gene. CDR3 length: 16 residues.

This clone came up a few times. Here the CDR3 DNA reads TGTGCCAGCAGCTGGGGACAGTCTCAGCCCCAGCATTTT. It translates to CASSWGQSQPQHF. This chain joins TRBV7-3 and TRBJ1-5; 7 nucleotides agree with TRBD1. V shed 4 bases and J 6 bases; nucleotides not matched to a gene: 3. The CDR3 consists of 13 residues. Germline V gene lookup returns CDR1 SGHTA and CDR2 FQGTGA.

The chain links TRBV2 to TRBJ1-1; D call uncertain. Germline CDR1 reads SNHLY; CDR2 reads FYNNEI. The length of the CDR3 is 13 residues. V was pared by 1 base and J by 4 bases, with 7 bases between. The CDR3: CASSEGRSTEAFF. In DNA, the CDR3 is TGTGCCAGCAGTGAAGGCAGGTCCACTGAAGCTTTCTTT.

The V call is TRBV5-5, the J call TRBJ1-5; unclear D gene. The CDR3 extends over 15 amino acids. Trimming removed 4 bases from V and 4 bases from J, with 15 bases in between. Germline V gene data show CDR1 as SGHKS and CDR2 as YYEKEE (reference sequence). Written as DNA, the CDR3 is TGTGCCAGCAGCAAAGGGCGGCTAGGGAATCAGCCCCAGCATTTT. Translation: CASSKGRLGNQPQHF.

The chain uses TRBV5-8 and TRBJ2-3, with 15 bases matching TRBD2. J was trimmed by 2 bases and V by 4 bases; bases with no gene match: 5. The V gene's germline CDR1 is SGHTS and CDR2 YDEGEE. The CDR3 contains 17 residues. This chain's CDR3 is CASSAGLAGGITDTQYF. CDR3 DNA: TGTGCCAGCAGCGCCGGACTAGCGGGGGGGATCACAGATACGCAGTATTTT.

The CDR3 nucleotides are TGCGCCAGCAGCGCACAGGACTACGAGCAGTACTTC. Its translation is CASSAQDYEQYF. The chain combines TRBV4-1 with TRBJ2-7; maybe TRBD1 (5 bases). The CDR3 extends over 12 amino acids. V was clipped by 5 bases and J by 3 bases, with 8 bases between them. The germline V gene encodes CDR1 MGHRA and CDR2 YSYEKL.

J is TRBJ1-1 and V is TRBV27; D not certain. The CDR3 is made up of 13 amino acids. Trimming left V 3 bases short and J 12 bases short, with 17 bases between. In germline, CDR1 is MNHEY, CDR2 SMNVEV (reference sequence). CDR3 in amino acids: CASSLSGQAKTFF. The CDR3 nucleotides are TGTGCCAGCAGTTTGTCGGGCCAGGCAAAAACTTTCTTT.

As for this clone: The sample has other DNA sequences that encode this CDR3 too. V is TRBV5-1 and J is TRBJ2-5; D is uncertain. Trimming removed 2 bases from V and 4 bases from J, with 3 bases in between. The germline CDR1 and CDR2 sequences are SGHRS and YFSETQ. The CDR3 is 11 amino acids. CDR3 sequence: CASSLLETQYF. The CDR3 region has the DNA TGCGCCAGCAGCTTACTAGAGACCCAGTACTTC. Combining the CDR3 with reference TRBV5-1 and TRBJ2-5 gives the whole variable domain KAGVTQTPRYLIKTRGQQVTLSCSPISGHRSVSWYQQTPGQGLQFLFEYFSETQRNKGNFPGRFSGRQFSNSRSEMNVSTLELGDSALYLCASSLLETQYFGPGTRLLVL.

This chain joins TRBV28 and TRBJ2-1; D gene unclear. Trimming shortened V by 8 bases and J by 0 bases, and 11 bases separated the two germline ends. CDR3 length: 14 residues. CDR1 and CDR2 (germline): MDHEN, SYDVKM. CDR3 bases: TGTGCCAGCGTCGGTTTTAGCTCCTACAATGAGCAGTTCTTC. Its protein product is CASVGFSSYNEQFF.

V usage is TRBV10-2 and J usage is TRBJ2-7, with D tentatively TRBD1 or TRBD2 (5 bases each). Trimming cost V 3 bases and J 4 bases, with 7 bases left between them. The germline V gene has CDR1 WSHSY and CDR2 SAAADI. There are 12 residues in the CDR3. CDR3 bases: TGCGCCAGCAGTGATGGGGGATACGAGCAGTACTTC. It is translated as CASSDGGYEQYF.

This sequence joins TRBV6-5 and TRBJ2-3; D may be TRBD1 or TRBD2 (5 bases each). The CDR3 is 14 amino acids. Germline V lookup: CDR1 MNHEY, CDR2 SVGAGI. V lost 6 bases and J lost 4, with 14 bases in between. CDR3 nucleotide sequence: TGTGCCAGCAGGCCCTTCGTGGGACCAGATACGCAGTATTTT. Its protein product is CASRPFVGPDTQYF.